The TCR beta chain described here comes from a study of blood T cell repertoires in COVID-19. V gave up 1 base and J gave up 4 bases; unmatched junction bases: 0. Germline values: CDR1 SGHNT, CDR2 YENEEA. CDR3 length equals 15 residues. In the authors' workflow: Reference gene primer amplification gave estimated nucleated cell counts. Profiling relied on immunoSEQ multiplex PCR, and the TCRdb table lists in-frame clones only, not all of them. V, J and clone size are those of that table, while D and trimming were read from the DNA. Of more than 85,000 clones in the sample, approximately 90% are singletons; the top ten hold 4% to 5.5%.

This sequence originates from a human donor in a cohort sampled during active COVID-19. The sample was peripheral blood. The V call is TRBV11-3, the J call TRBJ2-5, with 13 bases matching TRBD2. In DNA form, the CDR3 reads TGTGCCAGCAGCTTAGGGACTAGCGGGGGAGAGACCCAGTACTTC. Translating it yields CASSLGTSGGETQYF.